The 7 T cell receptor beta chains below come from one sample, sequenced in a study of T cells in Graves' hyperthyroidism and ophthalmopathy. TCR beta CDR3 sequences were amplified from RNA transcripts. A first-round RT-PCR of the TCR CDR3 used the HTBI primer set. Via MiXCR, TCRdb re-called the multiplex PCR reads, giving one row per CDR3 protein. The sample contains some 500,000 distinct CDR3 sequences, about an eighth of which appear only once. The sample consisted of blood. The receptors here all came from a woman aged 18-29 years with Graves' hyperthyroidism.

On this clonotype: A much larger clone is a single base away; this may be a read error. The chain recombines TRBV6-1 with TRBJ2-2, with a tentative D call TRBD1 (6 bases). Germline V CDR1 and CDR2: MNHNS, SASEGT. This CDR3 comprises 15 residues. CDR3 in DNA: TGTGCCAGCACACAGGGTTGGTCGAACATCGGGGAGCTGTTTTTT. It is translated as CASTQGWSNIGELFF.

This clonotype was counted at least ten times. CDR3 in DNA: TGCGCCAGCAGCTTGGGGCCTAGCGGGAGATCAACCGGGGAGCTGTTTTTT. This encodes CASSLGPSGRSTGELFF. V usage is TRBV5-1 and J usage is TRBJ2-2; 10 nucleotides line up with TRBD2. Germline CDR1 and CDR2: SGHRS and YFSETQ. V dropped 0 bases and J dropped 5; count of bases not matched to a gene: 7. CDR3 length: 17 residues.

The rearrangement uses TRBV19 and TRBJ2-2, with TRBD2 identical over 14 bases. Germline CDR1 reads LNHDA; CDR2 reads SQIVND (reference sequence). There are 16 residues in the CDR3. Trimming removed 7 bases from V and 4 bases from J; junction bases left unmatched: 5. CDR3 in amino acids: CASKGLAGATTGELFF. Written as DNA, the CDR3 is TGTGCCAGTAAGGGACTAGCGGGAGCCACCACCGGGGAGCTGTTTTTT.

This clonotype was counted between two and nine times. V and J are TRBV5-8 and TRBJ2-5; D gene uncertain. Trimming removed 0 bases from V and 7 bases from J, with 16 bases in between. Germline-derived CDR1 and CDR2 are SGHTS and YDEGEE. This CDR3 has 15 residues. Here the CDR3 DNA reads TGTGCCAGCAGCTTGGTCGGGCCTTCCCTGGGGACCCAGTACTTC. Amino acids: CASSLVGPSLGTQYF.

A remark on this clonotype: A much larger clone sits a single nucleotide away, making a read error possible. The V gene is TRBV12-3 or TRBV12-4, the J gene TRBJ1-1; the match to TRBD1 covers 7 bases. The CDR3 is 15 amino acids. CDR3 amino acids: CASSPHRGVSTGAFF. CDR3 in DNA: TGTGCCAGCAGTCCTCACAGGGGAGTCAGCACTGGAGCTTTCTTT.

This clonotype turned up a few times. The V call is TRBV6-5, the J call TRBJ2-2; D possibly matches TRBD1 or TRBD2 (5 bases each). The V gene's germline CDR1 is MNHEY and CDR2 SVGAGI. Trimming removed 0 bases at V and 5 bases at J, with 13 bases between. The CDR3 spans 16 residues. The CDR3 reads CASSYSWGRGTGELFF. CDR3 nucleotides: TGTGCCAGCAGTTACTCCTGGGGGAGAGGAACCGGGGAGCTGTTTTTT.

There are many counts of this clonotype. CDR3 amino acids: CASSGSGRAIYEQFF. CDR3 in DNA: TGTGCCAGCAGTGGAAGCGGGAGGGCCATATATGAGCAGTTCTTC. This chain connects TRBV2 to TRBJ2-1; 10 nucleotides align to TRBD2. After removal of 4 bases from V and 8 bases from J, the junction contained 8 bases not matched to a gene. This CDR3 comprises 15 residues. CDR1 and CDR2 (germline): SNHLY, FYNNEI.